One sample yielded the 13 T cell receptor beta chains listed below, sequenced in a study of response to subunit inactivated influenza vaccine. TCRdb reprocessed the RT-PCR reads with MiXCR, giving one entry per CDR3 protein. The sample shows about 190,000 distinct CDR3 sequences, under 15% of them seen only once. The sample consisted of CD8+ T cells sorted from PBMCs, taken roughly 5 days after vaccination. The receptors derive from a man aged 45-60 years who received an inactivated influenza vaccine.

The chain uses TRBV6-5 and TRBJ2-6; D uncertain. The CDR3 runs to 19 residues. V was clipped by 0 bases and J by 0 bases, with 15 bases between them. CDR1 is MNHEY, CDR2 SVGAGI, per germline. CDR3 bases: TGTGCCAGCAGTTACTCGACATTCGTCCGGATCTCTGGGGCCAACGTCCTGACTTTC. Amino acids: CASSYSTFVRISGANVLTF.

This chain joins TRBV2 and TRBJ2-3; 7 bases agree with TRBD2. This CDR3 is built from 16 residues. After removal of 4 bases from V and 0 bases from J, the junction contained 7 bases not matched to a gene. Germline values: CDR1 SNHLY, CDR2 FYNNEI. This CDR3 reads CASSVFLAESTDTQYF. The CDR3 coding sequence is TGTGCCAGCAGTGTTTTTCTAGCGGAGAGCACAGATACGCAGTATTTT.

This chain connects TRBV4-2 to TRBJ2-7; TRBD1 matches 7 bases. Germline CDR1 is LGHNA and CDR2 is YNFKEQ. V trimming: 5 bases; J trimming: 3 bases; junction bases outside the gene matches: 10. This CDR3 comprises 15 residues. The CDR3 DNA is TGTGCCAGCAGCAAAGGGGGCGCAGGGATCTACGAGCAGTACTTC. It translates to CASSKGGAGIYEQYF.

The chain is built from TRBV6-5 and TRBJ2-5; D is unresolved. V lost 4 bases and J lost 4, with 10 bases in between. Germline V lookup: CDR1 MNHEY, CDR2 SVGAGI. The CDR3 runs to 13 residues. The CDR3 region is CASSSTPRETQYF. CDR3 DNA: TGTGCCAGCAGTTCGACCCCACGAGAGACCCAGTACTTC.

This clonotype has just a few counts. The CDR3 protein is CASSNNREAFF. The CDR3, as DNA: TGTGCCAGCAGCAACAACCGAGAAGCTTTCTTT. The V gene is TRBV6-5, the J gene TRBJ1-1; D is unresolved. The germline CDR1 and CDR2 sequences are MNHEY and SVGAGI. The CDR3 is 11 residues long. V dropped 6 bases and J dropped 8 bases, with 10 bases sitting between them.

The chain couples TRBV29-1 to TRBJ2-7; 8 bases line up with TRBD2. Trimming took 7 bases from V and 3 from J; bases not matched to a gene: 8. The CDR3 is 13 amino acids. The germline gives CDR1 SQVTM, CDR2 ANQGSEA. CDR3 DNA sequence: TGCAGCGCCAGACTAGCGCCCGACTACGAGCAGTACTTC. Protein product: CSARLAPDYEQYF.

The V gene is TRBV20-1, the J gene TRBJ1-2; D not certain. CDR1 is DFQATT and CDR2 is SNEGSKA in the germline V gene (reference sequence). The length of the CDR3 is 11 residues. V lost 0 bases, J lost 5 bases, and 4 bases lay in between. The CDR3 spells CSARDGYGYTF. Written as DNA, the CDR3 is TGCAGTGCTAGAGACGGATATGGCTACACCTTC.

The V gene is TRBV7-9, the J gene TRBJ1-2; no firm D call. The CDR3 is 14 residues long. In germline, CDR1 is SEHNR, CDR2 FQNEAQ (reference sequence). V gave up 1 base and J gave up 7 bases, with 13 bases separating them. CDR3 DNA sequence: TGTGCCAGCAGCTTAGACAGTCTGAAAACTGGCTACACCTTC. This translates into CASSLDSLKTGYTF. Complete variable domain (other parts from reference TRBV7-9 and TRBJ1-2): DTGVSQNPRHKITKRGQNVTFRCDPISEHNRLYWYRQTLGQGPEFLTYFQNEAQLEKSRLLSDRFSAERPKGSFSTLEIQRTEQGDSAMYLCASSLDSLKTGYTFGSGTRLTVV.

The gene calls are TRBV6-5 and TRBJ2-7; TRBD1 matches at 7 bases. V shed 4 bases, J shed 5 bases, and the junction held 5 bases outside the gene matches. CDR1 MNHEY and CDR2 SVGAGI come from the germline V gene. The CDR3 sequence is 13 residues long. The CDR3 loop is CASSWPGGNEQYF. CDR3 in DNA: TGTGCCAGCAGTTGGCCAGGGGGTAACGAGCAGTACTTC.

The CDR3 reads CASSGGVRERDEQYF. Written as DNA, the CDR3 is TGTGCCAGCAGTGGGGGGGTGAGGGAACGGGACGAGCAGTACTTC. The rearrangement links TRBV28 to TRBJ2-7; 7 nucleotides match TRBD2. CDR3 length: 15 residues. The V gene's germline CDR1 is MDHEN and CDR2 SYDVKM. V lost 5 bases and J lost 5; bases outside the gene matches: 12.

This clonotype was observed a few times. This chain uses TRBV4-2 with TRBJ1-1, with D perhaps TRBD1 (6 bases). The germline CDR1 and CDR2 sequences are LGHNA and YNFKEQ. V lost 2 bases, J lost 5 bases, and 9 bases lay in between. This CDR3 comprises 13 residues. The CDR3: CASSQIQGTEAFF. In DNA form, the CDR3 reads TGTGCCAGCAGCCAAATACAGGGAACTGAAGCTTTCTTT.

V and J are TRBV27 and TRBJ2-3; tentative D call: TRBD2 (6 bases). CDR3 length equals 17 residues. Trimming shortened V by 1 base and J by 0 bases, and 14 bases separated the two germline ends. Germline-derived CDR1 and CDR2 are MNHEY and SMNVEV (reference sequence). CDR3 in DNA: TGTGCCAGCAGTTTATTGGGAGCGGGCACTAGCACAGATACGCAGTATTTT. The encoded protein is CASSLLGAGTSTDTQYF.

The gene calls are TRBV4-2 and TRBJ2-7, with TRBD1 matching over 7 bases. The CDR3 is made up of 14 amino acids. Germline CDR1 reads LGHNA; CDR2 reads YNFKEQ. V lost 1 base, J lost 7 bases, and 7 bases stayed unmatched. CDR3: CASSQGTGRREQYF. Here the CDR3 DNA reads TGTGCCAGCAGCCAAGGGACAGGACGTCGGGAGCAGTACTTC.